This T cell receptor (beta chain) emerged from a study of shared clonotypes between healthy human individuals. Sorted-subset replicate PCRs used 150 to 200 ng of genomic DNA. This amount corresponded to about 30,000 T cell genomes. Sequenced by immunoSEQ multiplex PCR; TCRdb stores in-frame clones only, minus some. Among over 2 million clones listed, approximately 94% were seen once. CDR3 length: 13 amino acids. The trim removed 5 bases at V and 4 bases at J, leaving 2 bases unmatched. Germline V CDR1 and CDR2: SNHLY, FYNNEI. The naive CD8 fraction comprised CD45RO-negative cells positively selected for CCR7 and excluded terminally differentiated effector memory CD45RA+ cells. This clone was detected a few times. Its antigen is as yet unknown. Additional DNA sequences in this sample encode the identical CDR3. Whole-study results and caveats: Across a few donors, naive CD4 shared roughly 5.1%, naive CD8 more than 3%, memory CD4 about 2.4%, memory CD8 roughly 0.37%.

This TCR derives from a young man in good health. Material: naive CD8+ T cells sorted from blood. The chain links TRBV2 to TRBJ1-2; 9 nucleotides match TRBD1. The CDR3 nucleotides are TGTGCCAGCAGTAGACAGGGGGGCTATGGCTACACCTTC. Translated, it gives CASSRQGGYGYTF. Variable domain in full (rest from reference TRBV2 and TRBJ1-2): EPEVTQTPSHQVTQMGQEVILRCVPISNHLYFYWYRQILGQKVEFLVSFYNNEISEKSEIFDDQFSVERPDGSNFTLKIRSTKLEDSAMYFCASSRQGGYGYTFGSGTRLTVV.